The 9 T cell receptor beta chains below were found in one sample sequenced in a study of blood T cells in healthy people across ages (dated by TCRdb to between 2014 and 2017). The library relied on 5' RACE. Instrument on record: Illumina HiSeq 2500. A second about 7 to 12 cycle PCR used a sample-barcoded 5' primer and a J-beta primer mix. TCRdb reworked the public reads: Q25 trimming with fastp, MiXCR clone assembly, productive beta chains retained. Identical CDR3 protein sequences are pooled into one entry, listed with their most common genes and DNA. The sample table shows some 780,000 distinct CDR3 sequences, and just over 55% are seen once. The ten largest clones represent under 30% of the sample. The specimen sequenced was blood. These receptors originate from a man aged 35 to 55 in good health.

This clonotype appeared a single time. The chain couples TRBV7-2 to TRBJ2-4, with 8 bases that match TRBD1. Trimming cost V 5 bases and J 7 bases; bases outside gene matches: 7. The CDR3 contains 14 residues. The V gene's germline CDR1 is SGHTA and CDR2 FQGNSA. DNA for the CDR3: TGTGCCAGCAGCGTATACAGGACAGGGAACATTCAGTACTTC. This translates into CASSVYRTGNIQYF.

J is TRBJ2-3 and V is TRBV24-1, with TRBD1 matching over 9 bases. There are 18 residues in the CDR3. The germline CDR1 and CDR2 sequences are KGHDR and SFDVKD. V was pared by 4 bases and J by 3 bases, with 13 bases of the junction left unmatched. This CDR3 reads CATSDALGQGTGTDTQYF. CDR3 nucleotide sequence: TGTGCCACCAGTGACGCTTTGGGACAGGGAACGGGAACAGATACGCAGTATTTT.

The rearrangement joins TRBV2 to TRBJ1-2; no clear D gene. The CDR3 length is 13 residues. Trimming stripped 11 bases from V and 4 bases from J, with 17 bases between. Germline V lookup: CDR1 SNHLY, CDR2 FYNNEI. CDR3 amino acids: CARTAGEFYGYTF. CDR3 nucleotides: TGTGCCCGCACCGCCGGCGAGTTCTATGGCTACACCTTC.

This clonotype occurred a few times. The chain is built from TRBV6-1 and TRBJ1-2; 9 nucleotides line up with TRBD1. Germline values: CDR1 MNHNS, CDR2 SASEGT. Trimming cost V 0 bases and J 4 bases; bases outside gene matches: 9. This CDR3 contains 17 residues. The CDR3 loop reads CASSEAGTGSSAYGYTF. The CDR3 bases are TGTGCCAGCAGTGAAGCAGGGACAGGGTCTAGTGCCTATGGCTACACCTTC.

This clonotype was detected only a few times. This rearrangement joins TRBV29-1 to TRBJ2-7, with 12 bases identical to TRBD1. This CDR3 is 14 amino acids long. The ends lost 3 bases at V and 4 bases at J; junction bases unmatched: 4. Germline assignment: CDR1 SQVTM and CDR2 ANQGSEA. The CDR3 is CSVEGQGASYEQYF. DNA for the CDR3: TGCAGCGTTGAGGGACAGGGGGCTTCATACGAGCAGTACTTC.

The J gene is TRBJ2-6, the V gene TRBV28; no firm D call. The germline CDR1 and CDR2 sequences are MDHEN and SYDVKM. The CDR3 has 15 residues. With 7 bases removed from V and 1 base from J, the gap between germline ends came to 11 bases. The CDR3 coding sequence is TGTGCCAGCACCCGGGTTACATCTGGGGCCAACGTCCTGACTTTC. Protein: CASTRVTSGANVLTF.

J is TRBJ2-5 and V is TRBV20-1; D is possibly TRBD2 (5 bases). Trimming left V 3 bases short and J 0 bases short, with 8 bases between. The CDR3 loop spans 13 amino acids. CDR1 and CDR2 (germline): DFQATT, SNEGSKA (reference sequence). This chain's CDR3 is CSASSENQETQYF. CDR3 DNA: TGCAGTGCTAGTAGCGAAAACCAAGAGACCCAGTACTTC.

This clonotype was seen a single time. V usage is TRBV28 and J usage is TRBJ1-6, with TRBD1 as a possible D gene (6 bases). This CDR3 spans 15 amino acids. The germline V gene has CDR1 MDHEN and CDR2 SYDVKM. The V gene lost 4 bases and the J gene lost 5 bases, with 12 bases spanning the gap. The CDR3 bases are TGTGCCAGCAGTTCACAGGGCCCGAATAATTCACCCCTCCACTTT. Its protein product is CASSSQGPNNSPLHF. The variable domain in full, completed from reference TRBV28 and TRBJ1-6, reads DVKVTQSSRYLVKRTGEKVFLECVQDMDHENMFWYRQDPGLGLRLIYFSYDVKMKEKGDIPEGYSVSREKKERFSLILESASTNQTSMYLCASSSQGPNNSPLHFGNGTRLTVT.

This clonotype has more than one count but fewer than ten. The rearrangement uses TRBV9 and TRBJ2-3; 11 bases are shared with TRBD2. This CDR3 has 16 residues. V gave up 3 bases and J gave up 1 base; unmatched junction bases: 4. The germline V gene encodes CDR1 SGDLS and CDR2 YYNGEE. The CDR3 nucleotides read TGTGCCAGCAGCGGGGTACTAGCGGGAGGCACAGATACGCAGTATTTT. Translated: CASSGVLAGGTDTQYF. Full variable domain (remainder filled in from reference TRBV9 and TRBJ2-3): DSGVTQTPKHLITATGQRVTLRCSPRSGDLSVYWYQQSLDQGLQFLIQYYNGEERAKGNILERFSAQQFPDLHSELNLSSLELGDSALYFCASSGVLAGGTDTQYFGPGTRLTVL.